This T cell receptor (beta chain) was sequenced for a study of shared clonotypes between healthy human individuals. Data came from immunoSEQ multiplex PCR; TCRdb stores just in-frame clones and leaves some out. The data hold more than 2 million clones, with 95% observed a single time. The CDR3 is made up of 15 amino acids. Trimming removed 0 bases from V and 1 base from J, with 8 bases in between. Germline V lookup: CDR1 SGHRS, CDR2 YFSETQ. A remark on this clone: Other DNA variants within this sample encode the same CDR3.

The clonotype comes from a man between 18 and 29 years old in good health. Sequencing input: naive CD4+ T cells sorted from blood. Subset of the sample: CD45RA+ positively selected. This chain joins TRBV5-1 and TRBJ1-5; no clear D. In nucleotides, the CDR3 is TGCGCCAGCAGCTTGGATGGCTCAAGCAATCAGCCCCAGCATTTT. Translating it yields CASSLDGSSNQPQHF.